Listed below are T cell receptor beta chains from one sample, sequenced in a study of T-cell memory formation after mild COVID-19. TCRdb independently ran MiXCR on the 5' RACE reads; one entry per CDR3 protein. Seen here are about 240,000 distinct CDR3 sequences, 9.4% observed once, and the top ten hold roughly a fifth. Sequenced: PBMCs or a T cell subset sorted from them (not recorded which). These receptors were obtained from a man aged 18 to 30 who had mild COVID-19 (a few samples of this study predate the infection). Cell type and time point are not known. CDR3s include the opening cysteine and the closing phenylalanine or tryptophan. The order of the fields is J gene, CDR3 length, V gene, CDR3 protein.

J: TRBJ1-5; length: 15; V: TRBV5-1; CDR3: CASSLGTVANQPQHF
J: TRBJ2-1; length: 16; V: TRBV7-2; CDR3: CASSFVGLAGNNEQFF
J: TRBJ2-7; length: 12; V: TRBV5-1; CDR3: CASSSLGNEQYF
J: TRBJ2-7; length: 12; V: TRBV29-1; CDR3: CSVVRDRDEQYF
J: TRBJ2-1; length: 17; V: TRBV4-2; CDR3: CASSQVLRGPSYNEQFF
J: TRBJ1-5; length: 16; V: TRBV6-1; CDR3: CASSEAKVYSNQPQHF
J: TRBJ2-2; length: 14; V: TRBV7-9; CDR3: CASSHRVPTGELFF
J: TRBJ1-1; length: 14; V: TRBV7-2; CDR3: CASTPGQGNTEAFF
J: TRBJ1-1; length: 13; V: TRBV6-1; CDR3: CASTRSPNTEAFF
J: TRBJ2-5; length: 14; V: TRBV12-3/TRBV12-4; CDR3: CASSVRDSQETQYF
J: TRBJ2-1; length: 15; V: TRBV11-1; CDR3: CASSALAGSYNEQFF
J: TRBJ2-2; length: 12; V: TRBV27; CDR3: CASAFSTGELFF
J: TRBJ2-7; length: 15; V: TRBV2; CDR3: CASSGATGDAYEQYF
J: TRBJ2-5; length: 13; V: TRBV5-1; CDR3: CASSFETHRTQYF
J: TRBJ2-3; length: 14; V: TRBV10-3; CDR3: CATAATGSTDTQYF
J: TRBJ2-3; length: 11; V: TRBV4-3; CDR3: CASSQYDTQYF
J: TRBJ1-5; length: 16; V: TRBV2; CDR3: CASSEAQGPLTQPQHF
J: TRBJ1-2; length: 14; V: TRBV14; CDR3: CASSHRPNPEGYTF
J: TRBJ1-1; length: 12; V: TRBV29-1; CDR3: CSVVGMNTEAFF
J: TRBJ1-2; length: 14; V: TRBV11-2; CDR3: CASSLIGQRGGYTF
J: TRBJ2-1; length: 14; V: TRBV5-1; CDR3: CASELLAGRSEQFF
J: TRBJ1-6; length: 13; V: TRBV7-9; CDR3: CASSWTGNSPLHF
J: TRBJ2-7; length: 15; V: TRBV9; CDR3: CASSSDPQILSEQYF
J: TRBJ2-3; length: 14; V: TRBV6-2/TRBV6-3; CDR3: CASSRAGSTDTQYF
J: TRBJ1-5; length: 14; V: TRBV24-1; CDR3: CATSDFYSNQPQHF
J: TRBJ1-4; length: 14; V: TRBV6-5; CDR3: CASSSDTLGEKLFF
J: TRBJ2-1; length: 18; V: TRBV4-1; CDR3: CASSQEGPEGGMYNEQFF
J: TRBJ2-5; length: 14; V: TRBV7-2; CDR3: CASRPGAGRETQYF